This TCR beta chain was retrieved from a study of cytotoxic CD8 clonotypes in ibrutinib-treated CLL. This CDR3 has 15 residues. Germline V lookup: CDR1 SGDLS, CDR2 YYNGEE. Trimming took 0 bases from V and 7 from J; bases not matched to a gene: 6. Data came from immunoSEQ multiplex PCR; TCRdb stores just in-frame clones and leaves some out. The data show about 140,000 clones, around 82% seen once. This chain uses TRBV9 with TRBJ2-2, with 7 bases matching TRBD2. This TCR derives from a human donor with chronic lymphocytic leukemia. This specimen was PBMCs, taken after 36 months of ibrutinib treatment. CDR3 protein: CASSVAPSGHGELFF. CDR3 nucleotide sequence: TGTGCCAGCAGCGTAGCTCCTAGCGGTCACGGGGAGCTGTTTTTT.